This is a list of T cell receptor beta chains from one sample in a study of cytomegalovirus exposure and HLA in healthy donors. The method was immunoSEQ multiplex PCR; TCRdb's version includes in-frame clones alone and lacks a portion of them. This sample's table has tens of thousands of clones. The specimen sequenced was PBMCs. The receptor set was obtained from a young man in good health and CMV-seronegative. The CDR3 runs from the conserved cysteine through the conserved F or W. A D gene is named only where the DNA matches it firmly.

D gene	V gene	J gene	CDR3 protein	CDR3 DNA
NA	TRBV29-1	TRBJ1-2	CSVSRQDYGYTF	TGCAGCGTTTCTAGACAGGACTATGGCTACACCTTC
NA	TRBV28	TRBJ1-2	CASSGQYYYGYTF	TGTGCCAGCAGTGGACAGTACTACTATGGCTACACCTTC
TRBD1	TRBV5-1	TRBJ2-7	CASRLGQGNEQYF	TGCGCCAGCAGGTTAGGACAGGGTAACGAGCAGTACTTC
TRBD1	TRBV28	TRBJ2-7	CASWGQTYEQYF	TGTGCCAGCTGGGGACAGACCTACGAGCAGTACTTC
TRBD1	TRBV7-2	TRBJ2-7	CASSSTGGMYEQYF	TGTGCCAGCAGCTCTACAGGGGGCATGTACGAGCAGTACTTC
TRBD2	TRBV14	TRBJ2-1	CASSSHGGAYNEQFF	TGTGCCAGCAGCTCACATGGGGGGGCCTACAATGAGCAGTTCTTC
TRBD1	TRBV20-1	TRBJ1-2	CSGQGGLGYTF	TGCAGTGGTCAGGGGGGCTTGGGCTACACCTTC
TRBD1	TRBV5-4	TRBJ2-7	CASSSGDRGPREQYF	TGTGCCAGCAGCTCGGGCGACAGGGGGCCACGCGAGCAGTACTTC
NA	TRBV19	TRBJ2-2	CASSSVINRVQNTGELFF	TGTGCCAGTAGCTCGGTGATAAACAGGGTTCAGAACACCGGGGAGCTGTTTTTT
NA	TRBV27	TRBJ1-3	CASSLSPGHASGNTIYF	TGTGCCAGCAGCTTATCTCCGGGACACGCGTCTGGAAACACCATATATTTT
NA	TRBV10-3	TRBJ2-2	CAISESGLARTGELFF	TGTGCCATCAGTGAGTCTGGGCTAGCTCGGACCGGGGAGCTGTTTTTT
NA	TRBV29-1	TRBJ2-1	CSGGRGSSDNEQFF	TGCAGCGGGGGGCGGGGGAGCTCCGACAATGAGCAGTTCTTC
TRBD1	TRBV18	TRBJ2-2	CASSLGQGLTGELFF	TGTGCCAGCTCACTGGGACAGGGCCTAACCGGGGAGCTGTTTTTT
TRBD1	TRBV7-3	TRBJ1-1	CASSSGQGTEAFF	TGTGCCAGCAGCTCCGGACAGGGAACTGAAGCTTTCTTT
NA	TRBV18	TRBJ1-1	CASSPGRGNTEAFF	TGTGCCAGCTCACCAGGACGGGGGAACACTGAAGCTTTCTTT
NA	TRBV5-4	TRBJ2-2	CASSSHGVRNTGELFF	TGTGCCAGCAGCTCACACGGGGTACGGAACACCGGGGAGCTGTTTTTT
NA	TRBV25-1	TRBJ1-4	CASSESGFFGEKLFF	TGTGCCAGCAGTGAATCCGGGTTTTTCGGTGAAAAACTGTTTTTT
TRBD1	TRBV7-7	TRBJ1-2	CASSPATGSGYTF	TGTGCTAGCAGCCCGGCGACAGGGTCTGGCTACACCTTC
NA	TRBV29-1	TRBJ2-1	CSVVRLSSYNEQFF	TGCAGCGTTGTTCGACTGAGCTCCTACAATGAGCAGTTCTTC
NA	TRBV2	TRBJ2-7	CASIYRGGEQYF	TGTGCCAGCATCTACAGGGGGGGCGAGCAGTACTTC
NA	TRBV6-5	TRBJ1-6	CASSYSGRGSSPLHF	TGTGCCAGCAGTTACTCGGGCAGGGGAAGTTCACCCCTCCACTTT
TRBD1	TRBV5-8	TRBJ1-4	CASNPTGGREKLFF	TGTGCCAGCAACCCCACAGGGGGACGAGAAAAACTGTTTTTT
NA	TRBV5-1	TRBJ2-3	CASSRSDPIDTQYF	TGCGCCAGCAGCCGGAGTGATCCGATCGATACGCAGTATTTT
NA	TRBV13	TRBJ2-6	CASSPRSGANVLTF	TGTGCCAGCAGCCCCCGGTCTGGGGCCAACGTCCTGACTTTC
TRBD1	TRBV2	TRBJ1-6	CATAIETGFNSPLHF	TGTGCCACCGCAATTGAGACAGGGTTCAATTCACCCCTCCACTTT
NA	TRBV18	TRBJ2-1	CASSLGENNEQFF	TGTGCCAGCTCACTCGGGGAGAACAATGAGCAGTTCTTC
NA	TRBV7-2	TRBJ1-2	CASSPDSNYGYTF	TGTGCCAGCAGCCCGGACAGTAACTATGGCTACACCTTC